The entry below describes one TCR beta chain. The source of the sample is a study of T cell responses to AZD1222 COVID-19 vaccine. This CDR3 is built from 14 residues. The V and J ends lost 1 base and 4 bases respectively, with 12 bases between them. Per germline, CDR1 SGHRS and CDR2 YFSETQ. Profiled with immunoSEQ multiplex PCR; TCRdb holds only in-frame clones, not every one. This table lists over 130,000 clones. The V call is TRBV5-1, the J call TRBJ2-7; a weak D match, TRBD1 (5 bases). The sequence derives from an adult in good health. Sample: peripheral blood. CDR3 in amino acids: CASSLSQAGYEQYF. DNA of the CDR3: TGCGCCAGCAGCTTGTCACAGGCTGGGTACGAGCAGTACTTC.